This entry lists 24 T cell receptor beta chains sequenced from one sample in a study of PD-1 blockade in classical Hodgkin lymphoma. Every single patient, without exception, relapsed after autologous stem cell transplantation, and brentuximab vedotin exposure varied. Assay: immunoSEQ multiplex PCR; the TCRdb copy retains only in-frame clones and omits some. The sample includes under 20,000 clones, roughly 60% seen only once; the top ten take approximately 8.8%. This material consisted of peripheral blood mononuclear cells (PBMCs), taken before the second cycle of nivolumab. The source is a human donor with classical Hodgkin lymphoma.

The chain is built from TRBV30 and TRBJ1-5; D is unresolved. The germline gives CDR1 GTSNPN, CDR2 SVGIG (reference sequence). The CDR3 length is 14 residues. Trimming took 2 bases from V and 7 from J, leaving 15 bases between them. Here the CDR3 reads CAWSREMWRQPQHF. The CDR3 coding sequence is TGTGCCTGGAGTAGGGAAATGTGGCGACAGCCCCAGCATTTT.

This clone was observed a single time. This chain links TRBV6-1 with TRBJ2-7; 7 bases map to TRBD2. CDR1 and CDR2 (germline): MNHNS, SASEGT. The trim removed 0 bases at V and 3 bases at J, leaving 11 bases unmatched. The CDR3 has 17 amino acids. The chain's CDR3 is CASSEARGTSAVYEQYF. The CDR3, as DNA: TGTGCCAGCAGTGAAGCGCGGGGGACCTCGGCGGTCTACGAGCAGTACTTC.

This rearrangement joins TRBV2 to TRBJ2-1; a possible D gene is TRBD1 (6 bases). CDR3 length: 12 residues. The V gene lost 6 bases and the J gene lost 14 bases, with 17 bases spanning the gap. CDR1 is SNHLY, CDR2 FYNNEI, per germline. In DNA, the CDR3 is TGTGCCAGCAGAGACACAGGGACCCGGGAGTTCTTC. It encodes CASRDTGTREFF.

The chain has TRBV27 and TRBJ2-7, with 9 bases matching TRBD1. V lost 3 bases, J lost 4 bases, and 7 bases stayed unmatched. From germline, CDR1 is MNHEY and CDR2 SMNVEV (reference sequence). CDR3 length equals 15 residues. The CDR3 loop reads CASSFGQGNVYEQYF. The CDR3 DNA follows: TGTGCCAGCAGTTTCGGACAGGGGAATGTATACGAGCAGTACTTC.

The sample holds a few counts of this clone. This chain connects TRBV19 to TRBJ2-7; TRBD1 is a possible D gene (5 bases). The germline V gene encodes CDR1 LNHDA and CDR2 SQIVND (reference sequence). V lost 1 base and J lost 1, with 8 bases in between. The CDR3 is made up of 14 amino acids. CDR3 in amino acids: CASSIGPGSYEQYF. The CDR3 DNA sequence: TGTGCCAGTAGTATAGGGCCAGGGTCCTACGAGCAGTACTTC.

Within the sample, this clone is medium-sized. The chain joins TRBV7-9 to TRBJ2-3; 11 nucleotides match TRBD1. CDR1 is SEHNR, CDR2 FQNEAQ, per germline (reference sequence). V shed 6 bases, J shed 3 bases, and the junction held 11 bases outside the gene matches. The CDR3 totals 17 residues. DNA for the CDR3: TGTGCCAGCAGGTTACCCGGGACAGGGGGTGGTACAGATACGCAGTATTTT. Its protein is CASRLPGTGGGTDTQYF.

The V call is TRBV5-6, the J call TRBJ2-2; no reliable D call. The V end lost 5 bases, the J end lost 1 base, and 12 bases lay between the germline ends. The CDR3 is 15 residues long. CDR1 SGHDT and CDR2 YYEEEE come from the germline V gene. This CDR3 reads CASSRREVNTGELFF. The CDR3 nucleotides read TGTGCCAGCAGTCGTAGAGAGGTGAACACCGGGGAGCTGTTTTTT.

This clone was recorded a few times. The rearrangement links TRBV19 to TRBJ2-3, with D possibly TRBD2 on 6 matching bases. Germline V gives CDR1 LNHDA, CDR2 SQIVND (reference sequence). The CDR3 has 14 residues. V shed 5 bases and J shed 0 bases, with 9 bases lying between them. The CDR3 nucleotides read TGTGCCAGTAGTCCCAGCGGGAGCACAGATACGCAGTATTTT. This translates into CASSPSGSTDTQYF.

V usage is TRBV19 and J usage is TRBJ1-4; D not resolved. Per the germline V gene, CDR1 is LNHDA and CDR2 is SQIVND (reference sequence). The CDR3 extends over 15 amino acids. V dropped 4 bases and J dropped 8 bases, with 17 bases sitting between them. This chain's CDR3 is CASSTPWDYSEKLFF. The CDR3 DNA reads TGTGCCAGTAGTACCCCCTGGGATTATTCCGAAAAACTGTTTTTT.

Comments on this clone: Other DNA sequences within the sample encode an identical CDR3. The chain has TRBV27 and TRBJ1-5; no definite D call. There are 13 residues in the CDR3. Trimming removed 6 bases at V and 3 bases at J, with 9 bases between. Germline loops: CDR1 MNHEY, CDR2 SMNVEV (reference sequence). CDR3: CASSPGDNQPQHF. The CDR3 DNA reads as TGTGCCAGCAGCCCCGGAGACAATCAGCCCCAGCATTTT.

The chain joins TRBV6-5 to TRBJ1-2; TRBD1 is a possible D gene (6 bases). The CDR3 length is 12 residues. The germline gives CDR1 MNHEY, CDR2 SVGAGI. V dropped 7 bases and J dropped 7 bases, with 13 bases sitting between them. The CDR3 loop is CASKQGESGYTF. The CDR3 region has the DNA TGTGCCAGCAAACAGGGAGAGTCTGGCTACACCTTC.

This clone has just a few counts. The chain combines TRBV5-1 with TRBJ2-3; weak D call: TRBD2 (5 bases). CDR3 size: 16 residues. Germline loops: CDR1 SGHRS, CDR2 YFSETQ. Trimming took off 0 bases at V and 5 bases at J, with 16 bases between the two ends. The CDR3 nucleotides read TGCGCCAGCAGCTTGGCCGAAGGGAGCGGAGGAGATACGCAGTATTTT. Its translation is CASSLAEGSGGDTQYF.

The CDR3: CATSRGGEGFGNTIYF. DNA for the CDR3: TGTGCCACCAGCAGAGGGGGAGAAGGCTTTGGAAACACCATATATTTT. The chain employs TRBV15 and TRBJ1-3; unclear D gene. V dropped 1 base and J dropped 3 bases, with 13 bases sitting between them. This CDR3 is built from 16 residues. CDR1 LNHNV and CDR2 YYDKDF come from the germline V gene (reference sequence).

V and J are TRBV5-6 and TRBJ1-5; D is unresolved. Germline V lookup: CDR1 SGHDT, CDR2 YYEEEE. V was pared by 7 bases and J by 4 bases, with 9 bases between. This CDR3 spans 12 amino acids. DNA for the CDR3: TGTGCCAGCCGACATCCAAATCAGCCCCAGCATTTT. Translating it yields CASRHPNQPQHF.

As DNA, the CDR3 is TGTGCCAGCAGCTTGGGAGCCACACGGCGGGAGCAGTACTTC. This encodes CASSLGATRREQYF. The gene calls are TRBV6-1 and TRBJ2-7, with a tentative D call TRBD2 (5 bases). The germline V gene has CDR1 MNHNS and CDR2 SASEGT. V lost 6 bases, J lost 7 bases, and 19 bases lay in between. The CDR3 sequence is 14 residues long.

The chain has TRBV11-3 and TRBJ2-7; D tentatively reads TRBD1 or TRBD2 (7 bases each). V dropped 3 bases and J dropped 4 bases, with 13 bases sitting between them. Germline CDR1 reads SGHNT; CDR2 reads YENEEA. The CDR3 extends over 14 amino acids. The CDR3 DNA reads as TGTGCCAGCAGCTTTAGGGAGGGGGCTTACGAGCAGTACTTC. This translates into CASSFREGAYEQYF.

V and J are TRBV5-5 and TRBJ2-2; D gene unclear. Germline-derived CDR1 and CDR2 are SGHKS and YYEKEE (reference sequence). V lost 2 bases and J lost 7, with 15 bases in between. This CDR3 spans 15 amino acids. CDR3 residues: CASSLNPGQVGELFF. In DNA, the CDR3 is TGTGCCAGCAGCTTAAATCCGGGCCAAGTCGGGGAGCTGTTTTTT.

The table lists this clone with a few counts. The rearrangement links TRBV13 to TRBJ2-1; 9 bases align to TRBD2. Germline loops: CDR1 PRHDT, CDR2 FYEKMQ (reference sequence). The CDR3 is 17 residues long. V trimming: 4 bases; J trimming: 4 bases; junction bases outside the gene matches: 11. The CDR3 spells CASSSSGASGVYNEQFF. The CDR3 nucleotides are TGTGCCAGCAGCTCATCCGGGGCTAGCGGGGTATACAATGAGCAGTTCTTC.

The chain couples TRBV15 to TRBJ2-3; possibly TRBD2 for D (5 bases). Germline V gene data show CDR1 as LNHNV and CDR2 as YYDKDF (reference sequence). The CDR3 length is 16 residues. With 1 base removed from V and 5 bases from J, the gap between germline ends came to 16 bases. CDR3 protein: CATSRVLTRVGDTQYF. In DNA, the CDR3 is TGTGCCACCAGCAGAGTTTTAACTAGGGTAGGAGATACGCAGTATTTT.

CDR3 DNA: TGTGCCAGTAGTAAGCTAGCGGGACTTACCGGGGAGCTGTTTTTT. It translates to CASSKLAGLTGELFF. The V and J genes are TRBV19 and TRBJ2-2; 9 bases are a match to TRBD2. The CDR3 is made up of 15 amino acids. Trimming cost V 4 bases and J 5 bases; bases outside gene matches: 5. Germline CDR1 is LNHDA and CDR2 is SQIVND (reference sequence).

The V and J genes are TRBV4-1 and TRBJ2-1; D is possibly TRBD1 or TRBD2 (5 bases each). Germline V gives CDR1 MGHRA, CDR2 YSYEKL. The V and J ends lost 1 base and 4 bases respectively, with 23 bases between them. The CDR3 is 19 amino acids. Here the CDR3 DNA reads TGCGCCAGCAGCCAAGTGGGACCGGGACCCCGCGCCCCGTACAATGAGCAGTTCTTC. Its protein product is CASSQVGPGPRAPYNEQFF.

The V gene is TRBV6-1, the J gene TRBJ2-5, with D possibly matching TRBD2 (6 bases). The germline gives CDR1 MNHNS, CDR2 SASEGT. This CDR3 has 15 residues. Trimming stripped 6 bases from V and 0 bases from J, with 14 bases between. In nucleotides, the CDR3 is TGTGCCAGCAGGGGGGGACTCACGTACCAAGAGACCCAGTACTTC. It is translated as CASRGGLTYQETQYF.

This chain links TRBV6-6 with TRBJ2-2; TRBD1 aligns across 8 bases. Germline V gene data show CDR1 as MNHNY and CDR2 as SVGAGI (reference sequence). This CDR3 is 15 amino acids long. After removal of 7 bases from V and 1 base from J, the junction contained 5 bases not matched to a gene. The CDR3 reads CASTTGTGNTGELFF. CDR3 coding DNA: TGTGCCAGCACGACCGGGACAGGGAACACCGGGGAGCTGTTTTTT.

This clone was detected only once. This chain connects TRBV7-9 to TRBJ2-1; a weak D match, TRBD2 (5 bases). Germline assignment: CDR1 SEHNR and CDR2 FQNEAQ (reference sequence). V was clipped by 4 bases and J by 10 bases, with 14 bases between them. There are 13 residues in the CDR3. The CDR3: CASSSGIDVEQFF. As DNA, the CDR3 is TGTGCCAGCAGCTCGGGGATAGACGTCGAGCAGTTCTTC.